This T cell receptor (beta chain) was observed in a study of shared clonotypes between healthy human individuals. Study-level findings and limits: Around 5% of naive CD4 clonotypes were common to four donors.

The CDR3 is made up of 12 amino acids. The V end was cut by 4 bases, the J end by 10 bases, with 11 bases between. Germline values: CDR1 SGHVS, CDR2 FQNEAQ. As regards this clone: Its target is unknown.

In the original processing: Filtering differed since immunoSEQ provided only junctions, with no quality scores. TCRdb's table, derived via immunoSEQ multiplex PCR, lists solely in-frame clones and lacks some. V, J and clone size were drawn from that table, and D and trimming were deduced from the DNA. The table lists 950,000 to 1,100,000 clones, about 74% of them singletons, with approximately 1.5% in the top ten. The sequence was obtained from a man between 18 and 29 years old in good health. Sequencing input: memory CD4+ T cells sorted from blood. Subset reported: CD45RA-negative fraction. The V gene is TRBV7-8, the J gene TRBJ2-1; the D is unclear. The DNA for the CDR3 is TGTGCCAGCAGCTCTGCTAGTCAAGAGCAGTTCTTC. Translated: CASSSASQEQFF. Full variable domain (rest looked up from reference TRBV7-8 and TRBJ2-1): GAGVSQSPRYKVAKRGQDVALRCDPISGHVSLFWYQQALGQGPEFLTYFQNEAQLDKSGLPSDRFFAERPEGSVSTLKIQRTQQEDSAVYLCASSSASQEQFFGPGTRLTVL.